The present T cell receptor beta chain was sequenced within a study of T cells in Graves' hyperthyroidism and ophthalmopathy. Study overall: Peripheral blood sampling occurred at initial diagnosis, before any treatment.

The CDR3 runs 14 residues. The V gene end was trimmed by 4 bases and the J gene end by 3 bases; junction bases not matched to a gene: 3. Looked up from germline, CDR1 is SGHVS and CDR2 is FNYEAQ. The TCR beta CDR3 regions underwent amplification using RNA transcripts as the source. Carried out on the TCR CDR3, a first-round RT-PCR used the HTBI primer set. One entry per CDR3 protein, called by TCRdb with MiXCR from the multiplex PCR reads. The sample consists of some 400,000 distinct CDR3 sequences, 13% of them appearing once. Details on this clonotype: The antigen is undetermined.

Those with hyperthyroidism were 18 to 65 years old, newly diagnosed, and ill for under 2 months. Study-wide results and limits: Among thyroid clonotypes expanded above 0.001, most also appeared in blood.

The sequence came from a man aged 30 to 39 with Graves' hyperthyroidism that later progressed to Graves' ophthalmopathy. Sequenced: blood. The genes are TRBV7-6 and TRBJ1-5; 7 nucleotides line up with TRBD1. The CDR3 DNA sequence: TGTGCCAGCAGCTGGGGACAGTTCAATCAGCCCCAGCATTTT. The encoded protein is CASSWGQFNQPQHF.